The next 2 T cell receptor beta chains were all read from a single sample in a study of monozygotic twins with inflammatory bowel disease. After re-calling the 5' RACE reads, TCRdb lists one entry per CDR3 protein, DNA absent. Found here are approximately 420,000 distinct CDR3 sequences; the top ten clones hold 2% to 3%. Sequenced sample: blood. These receptors came from a human donor with ulcerative colitis or Crohn's disease, or a healthy co-twin of an affected twin (not recorded which).

The chain is built from TRBV28 and TRBJ2-4; the D call of TRBD2 rests on TCRdb alone, since no DNA is present to check it. The CDR3 totals 17 residues. Germline V CDR1 and CDR2: MDHEN, SYDVKM. The CDR3 protein is CASRGLAGGVAKNIQYF.

J is TRBJ1-2 and V is TRBV25-1; TCRdb proposes TRBD1, but this gene call is untestable without DNA. The CDR3 runs to 14 residues. Germline V gene data show CDR1 as MGHDK and CDR2 as SYGVNS. This CDR3 is CASSESVAGAALAF.